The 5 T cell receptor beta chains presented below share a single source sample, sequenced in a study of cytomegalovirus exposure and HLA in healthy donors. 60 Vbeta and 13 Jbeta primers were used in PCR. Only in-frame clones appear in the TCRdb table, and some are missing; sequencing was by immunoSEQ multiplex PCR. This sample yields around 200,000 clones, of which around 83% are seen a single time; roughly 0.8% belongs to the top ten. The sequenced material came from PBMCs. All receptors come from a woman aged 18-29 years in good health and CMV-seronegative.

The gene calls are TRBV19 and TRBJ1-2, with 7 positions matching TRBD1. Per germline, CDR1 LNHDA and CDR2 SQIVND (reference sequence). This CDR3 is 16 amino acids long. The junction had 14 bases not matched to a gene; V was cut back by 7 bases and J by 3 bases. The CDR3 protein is CASTLNADREDYGYTF. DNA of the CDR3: TGTGCCAGTACCTTAAACGCTGACAGGGAGGACTATGGCTACACCTTC.

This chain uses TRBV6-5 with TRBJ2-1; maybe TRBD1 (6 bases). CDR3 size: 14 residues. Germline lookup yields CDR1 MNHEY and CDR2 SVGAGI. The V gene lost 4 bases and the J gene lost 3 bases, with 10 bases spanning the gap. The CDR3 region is CASSSPGHYNEQFF. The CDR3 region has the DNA TGTGCCAGCAGTTCGCCGGGACACTACAATGAGCAGTTCTTC.

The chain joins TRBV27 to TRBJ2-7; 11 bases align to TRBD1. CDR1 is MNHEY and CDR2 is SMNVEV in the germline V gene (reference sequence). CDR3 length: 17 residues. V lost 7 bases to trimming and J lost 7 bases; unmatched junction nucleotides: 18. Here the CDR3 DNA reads TGTGCCAGCAAAGGAGAGCCGGGACAGGGGGGATTGGGGGAGCAGTACTTC. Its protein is CASKGEPGQGGLGEQYF.

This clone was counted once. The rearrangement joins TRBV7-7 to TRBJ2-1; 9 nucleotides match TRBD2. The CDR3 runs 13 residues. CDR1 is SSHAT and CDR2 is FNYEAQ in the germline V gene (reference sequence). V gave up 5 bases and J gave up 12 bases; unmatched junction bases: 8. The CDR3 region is CASSRSGGMVQFF. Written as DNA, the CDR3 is TGTGCCAGCAGCCGTAGCGGGGGTATGGTGCAGTTCTTC. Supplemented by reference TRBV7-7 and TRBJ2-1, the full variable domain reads GAGVSQSPRYKVTKRGQDVTLRCDPISSHATLYWYQQALGQGPEFLTYFNYEAQPDKSGLPSDRFSAERPEGSISTLTIQRTEQRDSAMYRCASSRSGGMVQFFGPGTRLTVL.

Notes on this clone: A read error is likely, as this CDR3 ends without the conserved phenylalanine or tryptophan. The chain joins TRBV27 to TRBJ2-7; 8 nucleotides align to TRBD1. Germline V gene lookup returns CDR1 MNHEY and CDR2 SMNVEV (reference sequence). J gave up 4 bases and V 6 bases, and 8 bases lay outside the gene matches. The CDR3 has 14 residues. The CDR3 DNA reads TGTGCCAGCAGACCCGGGACAGGCCTATACGAGCAGTACCTC. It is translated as CASRPGTGLYEQYL.